This record covers a single T cell receptor (beta chain). Antigen unknown. This record belongs to a study of T cells in tumors after PD-1 blockade. Study as a whole: Either cemiplimab 350 mg every 2 weeks or pembrolizumab 200 mg every 3 weeks was given. A subset received ongoing vismodegib 150 mg daily alongside anti-PD-1 therapy.

Genomic DNA template from tumor biopsies or peripheral blood, roughly 600 ng to 6,500 ng input. Regarding the study as a whole: Blood contained about 40% of the tumor's TCR clonotypes.

Sequenced by immunoSEQ multiplex PCR; TCRdb stores in-frame clones only, minus some. The table lists tens of thousands of clones, 74% of them singletons, with approximately 4.5% in the top ten. This clonotype originated in a human donor with basal cell carcinoma. Material: PBMCs, obtained after anti-PD-1 treatment.

The CDR3 sequence: CASSQEGTGGRADTQYF. As DNA, the CDR3 is TGTGCCAGCAGCCAAGAGGGTACGGGGGGCAGGGCAGATACGCAGTATTTT. The gene calls are TRBV3-1 (or the pseudogene TRBV3-2) and TRBJ2-3; a possible D gene is TRBD2 (7 bases). The CDR3 is made up of 17 amino acids. The ends were cut back, 0 bases at V and 4 bases at J, with 17 bases in the middle. Germline assignment: CDR1 LGHDT and CDR2 YNNKEL (reference sequence).